This T cell receptor beta chain was captured by sequencing in a study of blood T cell repertoires in COVID-19. Across the whole study: Specimens from acute and convalescent COVID-19 originated in the United States, Italy and Spain. T cells, B-cell-depleted T cells, or PBMCs provided the cDNA or gDNA that served as material.

V lost 9 bases and J 0 bases, leaving 11 bases between the germline ends. CDR3 length: 14 amino acids. Germline V gives CDR1 LNHDA, CDR2 SQIVND (reference sequence). Per the original data handling: Amplification of reference gene primers was used by the study to estimate nucleated cell counts. Assay: immunoSEQ multiplex PCR; the TCRdb copy retains only in-frame clones and omits some. V, J and clone size are those of that table, while D and trimming were read from the DNA. The sample carries about 72,000 clones, 82% recorded once. The origin of this receptor is a human donor in a cohort sampled during active COVID-19. Sequencing was done on a sample of peripheral blood. J is TRBJ1-4 and V is TRBV19; D ambiguous. The CDR3 loop is CASSSGTTNEKLFF. CDR3 nucleotides: TGTGCCAGCTCGAGCGGAACAACTAATGAAAAACTGTTTTTT.